These 28 T cell receptor beta chains originate from one sample sequenced in a study of tissue T cells after allogeneic stem cell transplantation. Sequencing was performed with immunoSEQ multiplex PCR; in TCRdb, only in-frame clones are kept and a portion is missing. The sample has 20,000 to 25,000 clones; roughly two thirds are singletons. Sequencing input: spleen. The receptors originated from a female BALB/c mouse in good health. Mouse strain MHC haplotype: H2-d.

For this clone: Gene names are mouse gene names. The read stops 1 residue short of the end of the CDR3; the missing end is completed from the germline J gene. The chain recombines TRBV3 with TRBJ2-7; D is tentatively TRBD1 or TRBD2 (5 bases each). The CDR3 runs 13 residues. The germline gives CDR1 SNHLY, CDR2 FYNGKV (reference sequence). V was shortened by 1 base and J by 5 bases, with 9 bases between the two germline ends. The DNA read from the CDR3 is TGTGCCAGCAGCTTAGACGGGGCGGATGAACAGTAC. Its translation: CASSLDGADEQY. The CDR3 as a whole reads CASSLDGADEQYF.

This clone has just a few counts. Genes and germline are mouse. Read coverage stops 1 residue before the CDR3 terminus; the germline J gene supplies the remainder. The rearrangement links TRBV19 to TRBJ2-7, with 8 bases matching TRBD1. The germline gives CDR1 FNHDT, CDR2 SITEND (reference sequence). There are 14 residues in the CDR3. The J segment lost 3 bases and the V segment lost 4 bases, leaving 6 bases of the junction unmatched. Here the CDR3 reads CASSATGALYEQYF. Incomplete CDR3 DNA: TGTGCCAGCAGTGCGACAGGGGCGCTCTATGAACAGTAC.

Concerning this clone itself: The gene symbols are mouse symbols. The CDR3 end lies 1 residue beyond the end of the read and is filled in from the germline J gene. The V gene is TRBV5, the J gene TRBJ1-1; D remains ambiguous. Trimming took off 1 base at V and 3 bases at J, with 6 bases between the two ends. This CDR3 region has 13 residues. In germline, CDR1 is LGHNA, CDR2 YNLKQL (reference sequence). The CDR3 protein is CASSQVTDTEVFF. CDR3 bases read: TGTGCCAGCAGCCAAGTCACGGACACAGAAGTCTTC.

Points on this clone: Gene names are the mouse ones. The read is 1 residue too short to cover the CDR3 end, so that end is filled in from the germline J gene. The chain links TRBV19 to TRBJ1-6; D is perhaps TRBD1 (5 bases). Being an ORF, TRBJ1-6 has a function that is uncertain. CDR3 length equals 16 residues. Germline assignment: CDR1 FNHDT and CDR2 SITEND (reference sequence). With 0 bases removed from V and 0 bases from J, the gap between germline ends came to 7 bases. CDR3 protein: CASSIAGNSYNSPLYF. CDR3 DNA (partial): TGTGCCAGCAGTATAGCAGGGAATTCCTATAATTCGCCCCTCTAC.

With regard to this clone: Gene names denote mouse genes. The CDR3 is CASSLLRDRGGEQYF. Incomplete CDR3 DNA: TGTGCTAGCAGTTTACTCCGGGACAGGGGGGGTGAACAGTAC. This sequence joins TRBV29 and TRBJ2-7, with TRBD1 identical over 11 bases. The observed sequence ends 1 residue before the CDR3 terminus, with the missing tail filled in from the germline J gene. Germline CDR1 reads MSHET; CDR2 reads SYDVDS. V dropped 2 bases and J dropped 6; count of bases not matched to a gene: 6. This CDR3 is 15 amino acids long.

Notes on this clone: Gene names denote mouse genes. The DNA read from the CDR3 is TGTGCCAGCAGCCAAGAAGCAGATTCCTATAATTCGCCCCTCTAC. Protein product: CASSQEADSYNSPLY. From start to end, the CDR3 is CASSQEADSYNSPLYF. V usage is TRBV5 and J usage is TRBJ1-6; D is uncertain. The read finishes 1 residue shy of the CDR3 end, and the germline J gene is used to complete it. TRBJ1-6 counts as an open reading frame of uncertain function. Germline loops: CDR1 LGHNA, CDR2 YNLKQL (reference sequence). The CDR3 extends over 16 amino acids. V was clipped by 0 bases and J by 0 bases, with 6 bases between them.

On this clone: Here the gene names and germline are mouse. Coverage ceases 1 residue before the CDR3 finishes, and the germline J gene fills in the end. The chain carries TRBV1 and TRBJ1-2; D is unclear. V was cut by 1 base and J by 1 base, with 7 bases left in between. Germline CDR1 NSQYPW, CDR2 LRSPGD (reference sequence). This CDR3 contains 14 residues. CDR3 bases read: TGCACCTGCAGTGCAGGGTCAATAAACTCCGACTACACC. Protein: CTCSAGSINSDYT. The full CDR3 is CTCSAGSINSDYTF.

To note about this clone: The germline and genes are mouse ones. The DNA ends 1 residue before the CDR3 does, and the rest of the CDR3 is filled in from the germline J gene. The J gene is TRBJ2-2, the V gene TRBV13-1; maybe TRBD1 (5 bases). Germline CDR1 is NSHNY and CDR2 is SYGAGN. The CDR3 covers 14 residues. The V end was cut by 6 bases, the J end by 2 bases, with 11 bases between. The CDR3 region is CASIGQGNTGQLYF. The sequenced CDR3 bases are TGTGCCAGCATTGGGCAGGGCAACACCGGGCAGCTCTAC.

Details on this clone: Gene names refer to mouse genes. Sequencing ends 1 residue short of the CDR3 end; the germline J gene provides the rest. The chain links TRBV31 to TRBJ2-5, with D tentatively TRBD1 or TRBD2 (6 bases each). CDR1 is GKSSPN, CDR2 SITVG, per germline. Between the trimmed V and J ends, which lost 3 bases and 0 bases, there was a span of 10 bases. CDR3 size: 14 residues. The CDR3 is CAWSLGGNQDTQYF. CDR3 DNA, as far as it was read: TGTGCCTGGAGCCTAGGGGGGAACCAAGACACCCAGTAC.

In the case of this clone: Gene names denote mouse genes. The read ends 1 residue early relative to the CDR3; the germline J gene fills the gap. The V call is TRBV13-2, the J call TRBJ2-2, with D possibly matching TRBD2 (5 bases). The germline V gene encodes CDR1 NNHNN and CDR2 SYGAGS (reference sequence). Trimming left V 0 bases short and J 4 bases short, with 10 bases between. The CDR3 is 15 residues long. The part of the CDR3 DNA that was read is TGTGCCAGCGGTGATGCTTGGGGTGGCACCGGGCAGCTCTAC. This sequence encodes CASGDAWGGTGQLY. The whole CDR3 protein reads CASGDAWGGTGQLYF.

Comment on this clone: Gene names and germline match the mouse. With the read ending 1 residue before the CDR3 end, the germline J gene is used to fill in that end. This chain uses TRBV13-2 with TRBJ2-3, with TRBD2 identical over 11 bases. CDR1 and CDR2 (germline): NNHNN, SYGAGS (reference sequence). The CDR3 spans 16 residues. Trimming cost V 0 bases and J 0 bases; bases outside gene matches: 0. The sequenced CDR3 bases are TGTGCCAGCGGTGATGGGGACTGGGGGAGTGCAGAAACGCTGTAT. This codes for CASGDGDWGSAETLY. The CDR3, in full, reads CASGDGDWGSAETLYF.

With regard to this clone: Mouse germline and gene names are used. Read data end 1 residue before the CDR3 end; the end is taken from the germline J gene. The J gene is TRBJ2-2, the V gene TRBV4; no reliable D call. Germline CDR1 and CDR2: LGHDT and YNNKQL (reference sequence). This CDR3 is built from 13 residues. V was clipped by 4 bases and J by 2 bases, with 5 bases between them. CDR3 DNA (partial): TGTGCCAGCAGCTTAAGGAACACCGGGCAGCTCTAC. Encoded protein: CASSLRNTGQLY. The whole CDR3 region reads CASSLRNTGQLYF.

This clone has only a few counts. The genes and germline here are from mouse. From the germline J gene comes the end of the CDR3, since the read stops 1 residue before it. This chain links TRBV13-3 with TRBJ2-7; 7 nucleotides match TRBD1. With V trimmed by 3 bases and J by 7 bases, 7 bases remained unmatched. CDR1 and CDR2 from the germline V gene are NNHDY and SYVADS. The CDR3 extends over 13 amino acids. This CDR3 is CASSAGDRWEQYF. The part of the CDR3 DNA that was read is TGTGCCAGCAGTGCCGGGGACAGATGGGAACAGTAC.

With respect to this clone: Germline and genes here are mouse. The sequenced CDR3 bases are TGTGCCAGCAGTGTCTCCTATGAACAGTAC. This codes for CASSVSYEQY. The full CDR3 reads CASSVSYEQYF. V is TRBV13-1 and J is TRBJ2-7, with no clear D. The CDR3 end is not reached by the read, which stops 1 residue before it; the germline J gene fills it in. The CDR3 is 11 amino acids. Between the trimmed V and J ends, which lost 3 bases and 0 bases, there was a span of 1 base. Germline V gene sequence: CDR1 NSHNY, CDR2 SYGAGN.

As to this clone: The gene names here belong to mouse. The CDR3 end lies 1 residue beyond the end of the read and is filled in from the germline J gene. The chain carries TRBV13-1 and TRBJ2-5, with TRBD2 matching over 11 bases. This CDR3 is built from 17 residues. The germline CDR1 and CDR2 sequences are NSHNY and SYGAGN. V lost 3 bases, J lost 2 bases, and 8 bases stayed unmatched. Incomplete CDR3 DNA: TGTGCCAGCAGTGGACCTTCGGGACTGGGGGCCCAAGACACCCAGTAC. It is translated as CASSGPSGLGAQDTQY. The complete CDR3 sequence is CASSGPSGLGAQDTQYF.

This clone was observed a few times. The listed genes are named as in mouse. The read finishes 1 residue shy of the CDR3 end, and the germline J gene is used to complete it. The gene calls are TRBV31 and TRBJ2-7, with TRBD2 as a possible D gene (6 bases). The V end lost 8 bases, the J end lost 4 bases, and 9 bases lay between the germline ends. The CDR3 has 10 residues. The germline V gene has CDR1 GKSSPN and CDR2 SITVG. CDR3: CAVLGYEQYF. The part of the CDR3 DNA that was read is TGTGCCGTCCTGGGGTATGAACAGTAC.

A note on this clone: Gene names denote mouse genes. The missing CDR3 end, 1 residue past where the read stops, is filled in from the germline J gene. The V call is TRBV24, the J call TRBJ2-1; 10 positions match TRBD2. The germline gives CDR1 KGHTA, CDR2 FRNEEI. Trimming at V came to 1 base and at J to 3 bases, leaving 3 bases not matched to a gene. CDR3 length equals 16 residues. Incomplete CDR3 DNA: TGTGCCAGCAGTCTGTCTGGGGGGGCGGGCTATGCTGAGCAGTTC. Amino acid sequence: CASSLSGGAGYAEQF. The whole CDR3 is CASSLSGGAGYAEQFF.

Of note for this clone: Germline and genes here are mouse. The read terminates 1 residue ahead of where the CDR3 ends, so the germline J gene completes it. This sequence joins TRBV5 and TRBJ2-2; TRBD1 or TRBD2 may be the D gene (5 bases each). The length of the CDR3 is 13 residues. The ends were cut back, 5 bases at V and 2 bases at J, with 6 bases in the middle. Germline values: CDR1 LGHNA, CDR2 YNLKQL (reference sequence). Partial CDR3 DNA: TGTGCCAGCAGCTGGGACAACACCGGGCAGCTCTAC. This gives the protein CASSWDNTGQLY. The whole CDR3 sequence reads CASSWDNTGQLYF.

This clone was seen a few times. Any gene name here is a mouse gene name. With the read ending 1 residue before the CDR3 end, the germline J gene is used to fill in that end. This sequence joins TRBV31 and TRBJ2-7; the match to TRBD2 covers 8 bases. V shed 0 bases, J shed 3 bases, and the junction held 1 base outside the gene matches. The CDR3 is made up of 13 amino acids. CDR1 is GKSSPN and CDR2 is SITVG in the germline V gene. The CDR3 bases that were read are TGTGCCTGGAGTCTGGGGGGGCGCTATGAACAGTAC. Translated, it gives CAWSLGGRYEQY. The CDR3 in its entirety is CAWSLGGRYEQYF.

Concerning this clone: The genes are named according to mouse. From the germline J gene comes the end of the CDR3, since the read stops 1 residue before it. The chain employs TRBV5 and TRBJ2-7, with 12 nucleotides matching TRBD2. The CDR3 is 14 residues long. Germline-derived CDR1 and CDR2 are LGHNA and YNLKQL (reference sequence). V shed 4 bases, J shed 4 bases, and the junction held 2 bases outside the gene matches. The CDR3 bases that were read are TGTGCCAGCAGCCCGGGACTGGGGGGATATGAACAGTAC. Translation gives CASSPGLGGYEQY. The CDR3 in its entirety is CASSPGLGGYEQYF.

About this clone: Gene names are mouse gene names. The DNA ends 1 residue before the CDR3 does, and the rest of the CDR3 is filled in from the germline J gene. V usage is TRBV13-2 and J usage is TRBJ1-5; 9 nucleotides agree with TRBD1. The germline gives CDR1 NNHNN, CDR2 SYGAGS (reference sequence). This CDR3 contains 13 residues. V was pared by 5 bases and J by 3 bases, with 0 bases of the junction left unmatched. The part of the CDR3 DNA that was read is TGTGCCAGCGGGGACAGGGGCAACCAGGCTCCGCTT. This sequence encodes CASGDRGNQAPL. In full, the CDR3 reads CASGDRGNQAPLF.

This clone was detected only a few times. Any gene name here is a mouse gene name. The read ends 1 residue before the CDR3 terminus; that terminus is restored from the germline J gene. This sequence joins TRBV29 and TRBJ1-5; D unclear. Germline values: CDR1 MSHET, CDR2 SYDVDS. This CDR3 has 15 amino acids. Trimming left V 0 bases short and J 1 base short, with 7 bases between. CDR3 DNA (partial): TGTGCTAGCAGTTTATCGCGGAAAAACAACCAGGCTCCGCTT. Translating it yields CASSLSRKNNQAPL. The whole CDR3 reads CASSLSRKNNQAPLF.

Note on this clone: Mouse names are used for the genes. From the germline J gene comes the end of the CDR3, since the read stops 1 residue before it. The V gene is TRBV1, the J gene TRBJ2-3; 8 bases map to TRBD2. The CDR3 sequence is 14 residues long. J was trimmed by 1 base and V by 3 bases; bases with no gene match: 0. The germline V gene encodes CDR1 NSQYPW and CDR2 LRSPGD (reference sequence). The CDR3 here is CTCSAGGGAETLYF. CDR3 bases read: TGCACCTGCAGTGCTGGGGGGGGTGCAGAAACGCTGTAT.

Remarks on this clone: Gene names are mouse gene names. The CDR3 is cut off 1 residue early in the read; its end comes from the germline J gene. The rearrangement joins TRBV1 to TRBJ1-2, with D tentatively TRBD1 (5 bases). CDR1 NSQYPW and CDR2 LRSPGD come from the germline V gene (reference sequence). V was pared by 3 bases and J by 0 bases, with 8 bases between. This CDR3 spans 14 amino acids. The DNA read from the CDR3 is TGCACCTGCAGTGCGACCAGGGCAAACTCCGACTACACC. It codes for CTCSATRANSDYT. The complete CDR3 reads CTCSATRANSDYTF.

Of note for this clone: The listed genes are named as in mouse. The read stops 1 residue short of the end of the CDR3; the missing end is completed from the germline J gene. Other DNA sequences in the same sample also yield this CDR3. This chain joins TRBV19 and TRBJ2-5, with 11 bases matching TRBD1. This CDR3 comprises 15 residues. The V gene end was trimmed by 1 base and the J gene end by 8 bases; junction bases not matched to a gene: 6. CDR1 and CDR2 from the germline V gene are FNHDT and SITEND (reference sequence). CDR3 residues: CASSITGQGAGTQYF. The CDR3 bases that were read are TGTGCCAGCAGTATAACCGGACAGGGGGCCGGCACCCAGTAC.

This clone was seen only a few times. The gene names here belong to mouse. Sequencing ends 1 residue short of the CDR3 end; the germline J gene provides the rest. The gene calls are TRBV13-1 and TRBJ2-7; 9 bases are shared with TRBD2. This CDR3 is 15 amino acids long. Trimming took 0 bases from V and 0 from J; bases not matched to a gene: 1. Germline V gene sequence: CDR1 NSHNY, CDR2 SYGAGN. CDR3 DNA (partial): TGTGCCAGCAGTGATGCACTGGGGGGCTCCTATGAACAGTAC. It yields the protein CASSDALGGSYEQY. In full, the CDR3 is CASSDALGGSYEQYF.

Notes on this clone: Mouse germline and gene names are used. The read ends 1 residue before the CDR3 terminus; that terminus is restored from the germline J gene. The gene calls are TRBV19 and TRBJ1-4; tentatively, D is TRBD1 (6 bases). CDR1 and CDR2 (germline): FNHDT, SITEND (reference sequence). The CDR3 is 15 residues long. V gave up 1 base and J gave up 1 base, with 8 bases separating them. This chain's CDR3 is CASSIWGHSNERLFF. The sequenced part of the CDR3 DNA is TGTGCCAGCAGTATATGGGGACATTCCAACGAAAGATTATTT.

Note on this clone: Mouse names are used for the genes. The CDR3 is CAWSLGINSPLYF. The part of the CDR3 DNA that was read is TGTGCCTGGAGTCTAGGGATCAATTCGCCCCTCTAC. This chain uses TRBV31 with TRBJ1-6; unclear D gene. The read stops 1 residue short of the end of the CDR3; the missing end is completed from the germline J gene. TRBJ1-6 is reported as an ORF; its role is uncertain. In germline, CDR1 is GKSSPN, CDR2 SITVG. The CDR3 loop spans 13 amino acids. V was pared by 0 bases and J by 7 bases, with 7 bases between.